This T cell receptor (beta chain) was documented in a study of cytomegalovirus exposure and HLA in healthy donors. Study results and limitations: Reported results showed that the classifier diagnosed cytomegalovirus status with high specificity and sensitivity. Cytomegalovirus-associated TCR beta chains were listed, numbering some 150.

A remark on this clone: Its specificity is unknown. The same CDR3 also results from other DNA sequences found in this sample.

V was cut by 0 bases and J by 5 bases, with 5 bases left in between. The CDR3 totals 13 residues. The germline V gene has CDR1 SGHRS and CDR2 YFSETQ. Using immunoSEQ multiplex PCR, the repertoire was profiled, and TCRdb retains in-frame clones only, with some absent. The repertoire holds about 140,000 clones, with more than 85% as singletons. This sequence was found in a young man in good health and CMV-seronegative. The specimen was PBMCs. V and J are TRBV5-1 and TRBJ2-2, with D hard to call. This CDR3 is CASSLARTGELFF. CDR3 nucleotide sequence: TGCGCCAGCAGCTTGGCCAGAACCGGGGAGCTGTTTTTT.